These 30 T cell receptor beta chains were sequenced from one sample in a study of blood T cell repertoires in COVID-19. TCRdb's table, derived via immunoSEQ multiplex PCR, lists solely in-frame clones and lacks some. The data contain fewer than 700,000 clones, approximately 91% of them singletons. Material: peripheral blood. The origin of the receptors is a woman aged 50 to 60 with COVID-19, enrolled during active disease.

V is TRBV19 and J is TRBJ2-7; TRBD2 aligns across 9 bases. The germline V gene has CDR1 LNHDA and CDR2 SQIVND (reference sequence). V dropped 3 bases and J dropped 2; count of bases not matched to a gene: 2. The CDR3 contains 14 residues. CDR3 in DNA: TGTGCCAGTAGTATGGCGGGGGGGCCCTACGAGCAGTACTTC. This codes for CASSMAGGPYEQYF.

The chain carries TRBV29-1 and TRBJ1-3; a weak D match, TRBD1 (6 bases). From germline, CDR1 is SQVTM and CDR2 ANQGSEA. The V gene lost 6 bases and the J gene lost 8 bases, with 17 bases spanning the gap. The CDR3 is 13 amino acids. This CDR3 reads CSVAGTYGDTIYF. In DNA form, the CDR3 reads TGCAGCGTGGCTGGGACATATGGGGACACCATATATTTT.

This chain links TRBV5-1 with TRBJ1-1; TRBD1 might be the D (6 bases). V was trimmed by 6 bases and J by 11 bases, leaving 17 bases between them. The CDR3 loop spans 12 amino acids. In germline, CDR1 is SGHRS, CDR2 YFSETQ. CDR3 DNA: TGCGCCAGCATCCAGGGACATAGGGAGGCTTTCTTT. This codes for CASIQGHREAFF.

The chain combines TRBV19 with TRBJ1-6, with 9 bases identical to TRBD1. This CDR3 is 15 amino acids long. The germline V gene has CDR1 LNHDA and CDR2 SQIVND (reference sequence). V shed 5 bases and J 8 bases; nucleotides not matched to a gene: 7. CDR3 nucleotides: TGTGCCAGTAGTCCGGGGGACAGGGAGTATTCACCCCTCCACTTT. Amino acid sequence: CASSPGDREYSPLHF.

The chain joins TRBV7-9 to TRBJ2-3; 10 nucleotides agree with TRBD1. CDR3 size: 16 residues. V shed 5 bases, J shed 2 bases, and the junction held 7 bases outside the gene matches. In germline, CDR1 is SEHNR, CDR2 FQNEAQ (reference sequence). In nucleotides, the CDR3 is TGTGCCAGCAGCATCCGACAGGGGGCGACCACAGATACGCAGTATTTT. Its translation is CASSIRQGATTDTQYF.

This chain links TRBV6-1 with TRBJ2-1; the match to TRBD2 covers 9 bases. The ends lost 3 bases at V and 10 bases at J; junction bases unmatched: 13. Germline CDR1 is MNHNS and CDR2 is SASEGT. The CDR3 contains 16 residues. CDR3 residues: CASSEGGGLAAGEQFF. The CDR3 bases are TGTGCCAGCAGTGAGGGGGGGGGACTAGCAGCCGGCGAGCAGTTCTTC.

The chain carries TRBV7-2 and TRBJ2-5; 7 nucleotides align to TRBD1. The germline V gene has CDR1 SGHTA and CDR2 FQGNSA. The CDR3 covers 14 residues. Unmatched junction bases numbered 8, after V lost 5 bases and J lost 5 bases. This CDR3 is CASSPGQVKETQYF. The CDR3 coding sequence is TGTGCCAGCAGCCCCGGACAGGTTAAGGAGACCCAGTACTTC.

This clone was seen a single time. The chain couples TRBV29-1 to TRBJ2-7; 7 bases align to TRBD1. The germline V gene has CDR1 SQVTM and CDR2 ANQGSEA. V shed 7 bases and J 3 bases; nucleotides not matched to a gene: 9. The CDR3 has 13 residues. The CDR3 sequence: CSAWTGGLYEQYF. CDR3 DNA sequence: TGCAGCGCTTGGACAGGTGGGCTCTACGAGCAGTACTTC.

This chain joins TRBV3-1 (or the pseudogene TRBV3-2) and TRBJ1-2; D remains unclear. This CDR3 has 12 amino acids. Trimming left V 3 bases short and J 6 bases short, with 8 bases between. The germline gives CDR1 LGHDT, CDR2 YNNKEL (reference sequence). The CDR3, as DNA: TGTGCCAGCAGCCAGTACACCGATGGCTACACCTTC. Protein: CASSQYTDGYTF.

The V and J genes are TRBV2 and TRBJ2-2; D possibly corresponds to TRBD2 (7 bases). Germline V CDR1 and CDR2: SNHLY, FYNNEI. The CDR3 consists of 16 residues. V was pared by 11 bases and J by 0 bases, with 19 bases between. This CDR3 is CARGRGHGANTGELFF. The CDR3 DNA reads as TGTGCCCGAGGGCGGGGGCACGGAGCGAACACCGGGGAGCTGTTTTTT. The full variable domain, with the rest looked up from reference TRBV2 and TRBJ2-2, is EPEVTQTPSHQVTQMGQEVILRCVPISNHLYFYWYRQILGQKVEFLVSFYNNEISEKSEIFDDQFSVERPDGSNFTLKIRSTKLEDSAMYFCARGRGHGANTGELFFGEGSRLTVL.

The chain links TRBV3-1 (or the pseudogene TRBV3-2) to TRBJ1-2; D not resolved. V gave up 1 base and J gave up 8 bases, with 14 bases separating them. Germline V gene data show CDR1 as LGHDT and CDR2 as YNNKEL (reference sequence). The CDR3 is 14 residues long. This CDR3 is CASSQGGERLGYTF. The CDR3, as DNA: TGTGCCAGCAGCCAAGGTGGAGAACGGTTGGGCTACACCTTC.

The gene calls are TRBV29-1 and TRBJ1-2, with a tentative D call TRBD1 (5 bases). Germline V gives CDR1 SQVTM, CDR2 ANQGSEA. The CDR3 runs to 14 residues. The V and J ends lost 4 bases and 7 bases respectively, with 19 bases between them. The CDR3 nucleotides are TGCAGCGTTGGGCCCTCTCAGGGCGCTGGTGGCTACACCTTC. Its protein is CSVGPSQGAGGYTF.

The chain recombines TRBV10-3 with TRBJ1-2; the match to TRBD1 covers 8 bases. J gave up 8 bases and V 3 bases, and 11 bases lay outside the gene matches. The CDR3 runs 15 residues. Germline V gene sequence: CDR1 ENHRY, CDR2 SYGVKD. CDR3: CAISEGQGIGEGYTF. CDR3 sequence (DNA): TGTGCCATCAGTGAAGGACAGGGAATAGGGGAAGGCTACACCTTC.

The chain is built from TRBV5-1 and TRBJ1-1; possible D gene TRBD1, 6 bases. The CDR3 contains 12 residues. Germline V gives CDR1 SGHRS, CDR2 YFSETQ. V shed 2 bases and J shed 7 bases, with 9 bases lying between them. CDR3 in amino acids: CASSFTGNEAFF. The CDR3 DNA is TGCGCCAGCAGCTTTACAGGGAATGAAGCTTTCTTT.

This clone was seen a few times. The chain employs TRBV6-5 and TRBJ1-1, with TRBD1 matching 9 bases. The CDR3 spans 13 residues. V was clipped by 7 bases and J by 5 bases; unmatched bases: 5. The germline gives CDR1 MNHEY, CDR2 SVGAGI. CDR3 coding DNA: TGTGCCAGCACCCGACAGGGGGGAACTGAAGCTTTCTTT. Translation gives CASTRQGGTEAFF.

J is TRBJ1-2 and V is TRBV13; possibly TRBD1 for D (6 bases). The germline V gene encodes CDR1 PRHDT and CDR2 FYEKMQ (reference sequence). The V end was cut by 3 bases, the J end by 4 bases, with 18 bases between. The CDR3 is 16 amino acids. The chain's CDR3 is CASSLTVQGTGYGYTF. The CDR3 coding sequence is TGTGCCAGCAGCTTGACCGTACAGGGAACCGGCTATGGCTACACCTTC.

V is TRBV29-1 and J is TRBJ1-1, with D perhaps TRBD1 (6 bases). This CDR3 is built from 13 residues. V was pared by 8 bases and J by 5 bases, with 18 bases between. Germline CDR1 and CDR2: SQVTM and ANQGSEA. The DNA of the CDR3 is TGCAGCCTCGTCTCAGGGGAGAGTACTGAAGCTTTCTTT. This translates into CSLVSGESTEAFF.

The chain combines TRBV3-1 (or the pseudogene TRBV3-2) with TRBJ1-2; TRBD1 agrees at 9 bases. V was pared by 6 bases and J by 5 bases, with 13 bases of the junction left unmatched. The germline CDR1 and CDR2 sequences are LGHDT and YNNKEL (reference sequence). There are 16 residues in the CDR3. The CDR3 sequence: CASSRQSGTGHYGYTF. CDR3 coding DNA: TGTGCCAGCAGTCGACAATCCGGGACAGGGCATTATGGCTACACCTTC.

This chain connects TRBV3-1 (or the pseudogene TRBV3-2) to TRBJ1-5; TRBD1 is a possible D gene (5 bases). The CDR3 length is 11 residues. V was shortened by 4 bases and J by 11 bases, with 9 bases between the two germline ends. Germline CDR1 and CDR2: LGHDT and YNNKEL (reference sequence). Here the CDR3 reads CASSPREAQHF. In DNA form, the CDR3 reads TGTGCCAGCAGCCCCAGGGAAGCCCAGCATTTT.

CDR3 sequence reads: CASSLAAGGIYNEQFF. The CDR3 nucleotides are TGTGCCAGCAGCTTAGCAGCGGGGGGGATCTACAATGAGCAGTTCTTC. The chain has TRBV11-2 and TRBJ2-1; 10 bases agree with TRBD2. Germline V CDR1 and CDR2: SGHAT, FQNNGV. This CDR3 spans 16 amino acids. The J segment lost 3 bases and the V segment lost 1 base, leaving 3 bases of the junction unmatched.

The chain combines TRBV21-1 with TRBJ1-1; the D call of TRBD1 is as the table states it, not checked on the DNA. TRBV21-1 corresponds to a pseudogene. There are 16 residues in the CDR3. This CDR3 is CASSSPVGGYRAEAFF. DNA for the CDR3: TGTGCCAGCAGCTCCCCTGTAGGGGGATATCGTGCTGAAGCTTTCTTT.

This clone was seen a single time. The rearrangement joins TRBV5-1 to TRBJ2-7, with D perhaps TRBD1 (6 bases). Germline CDR1 SGHRS, CDR2 YFSETQ. V lost 2 bases and J 3 bases, leaving 12 bases between the germline ends. This CDR3 spans 14 amino acids. CDR3 loop: CASSLGQIGYEQYF. DNA of the CDR3: TGCGCCAGCAGCTTAGGACAGATAGGCTACGAGCAGTACTTC.

V usage is TRBV7-2 and J usage is TRBJ1-1; 10 positions agree with TRBD1. The trim removed 1 base at V and 1 base at J, leaving 6 bases unmatched. CDR3 length equals 17 residues. Germline CDR1 is SGHTA and CDR2 is FQGNSA. CDR3 DNA: TGTGCCAGCAGCTTAGTCGTGACAGGGGGCTCGAACACTGAAGCTTTCTTT. Its protein product is CASSLVVTGGSNTEAFF. The full variable domain, completed using reference TRBV7-2 and TRBJ1-1, is GAGVSQSPSNKVTEKGKDVELRCDPISGHTALYWYRQSLGQGLEFLIYFQGNSAPDKSGLPSDRFSAERTGGSVSTLTIQRTQQEDSAVYLCASSLVVTGGSNTEAFFGQGTRLTVV.

The J gene is TRBJ2-7, the V gene TRBV4-1; a weak D match, TRBD1 (5 bases). Germline CDR1 reads MGHRA; CDR2 reads YSYEKL. The CDR3 runs 15 residues. Trimming shortened V by 2 bases and J by 3 bases, and 14 bases separated the two germline ends. CDR3 bases: TGCGCCAGCAGCCAACCGACAGCTCATAACTACGAGCAGTACTTC. This gives the protein CASSQPTAHNYEQYF.

The chain employs TRBV4-2 and TRBJ2-7; TRBD2 matches at 10 bases. This CDR3 has 16 amino acids. V trimming: 1 base; J trimming: 0 bases; junction bases outside the gene matches: 3. The germline V gene encodes CDR1 LGHNA and CDR2 YNFKEQ. The chain's CDR3 is CASSQGRTSGSYEQYF. The CDR3 region has the DNA TGTGCCAGCAGCCAAGGCAGGACTAGCGGCTCCTACGAGCAGTACTTC.

The rearrangement uses TRBV6-1 and TRBJ1-3; D is uncertain. CDR3 length: 12 amino acids. The germline V and J ends were trimmed by 0 bases and 8 bases, with 5 bases remaining between them. Germline-derived CDR1 and CDR2 are MNHNS and SASEGT. CDR3 nucleotides: TGTGCCAGCAGTGAAGCGCAGGACACCATATATTTT. Translated, it gives CASSEAQDTIYF.

V usage is TRBV11-2 and J usage is TRBJ2-2; weak D call: TRBD2 (7 bases). CDR1 is SGHAT, CDR2 FQNNGV, per germline. This CDR3 is built from 13 residues. The CDR3 loop reads CAGRGPNTGELFF. The CDR3, as DNA: TGTGCTGGGCGGGGGCCGAACACCGGGGAGCTGTTTTTT.

The chain uses TRBV9 and TRBJ1-4; TRBD1 matches 7 bases. Germline V gives CDR1 SGDLS, CDR2 YYNGEE. J gave up 2 bases and V 6 bases, and 1 base lay outside the gene matches. CDR3 length equals 13 residues. In DNA form, the CDR3 reads TGTGCCAGCACAGGGGGTACTAATGAAAAACTGTTTTTT. Its translation: CASTGGTNEKLFF.

The V and J genes are TRBV9 and TRBJ1-2; D gene ambiguous. Germline CDR1 SGDLS, CDR2 YYNGEE. The V end lost 0 bases, the J end lost 14 bases, and 17 bases lay between the germline ends. The CDR3 is 13 residues long. The CDR3 bases are TGTGCCAGCAGCGTAGCTAGATTGAGGGATCTTACCTTC. Translated, it gives CASSVARLRDLTF.

The CDR3 region has the DNA TGTGCCAGCACCCCGGCGGGGACCGGAGATGAAGCTTTCTTT. Its translation: CASTPAGTGDEAFF. V gene TRBV6-5 combines with J gene TRBJ1-1; D might be TRBD1 (5 bases). The germline V and J ends were trimmed by 7 bases and 7 bases, with 19 bases remaining between them. The CDR3 runs to 14 residues. Germline V gene lookup returns CDR1 MNHEY and CDR2 SVGAGI.